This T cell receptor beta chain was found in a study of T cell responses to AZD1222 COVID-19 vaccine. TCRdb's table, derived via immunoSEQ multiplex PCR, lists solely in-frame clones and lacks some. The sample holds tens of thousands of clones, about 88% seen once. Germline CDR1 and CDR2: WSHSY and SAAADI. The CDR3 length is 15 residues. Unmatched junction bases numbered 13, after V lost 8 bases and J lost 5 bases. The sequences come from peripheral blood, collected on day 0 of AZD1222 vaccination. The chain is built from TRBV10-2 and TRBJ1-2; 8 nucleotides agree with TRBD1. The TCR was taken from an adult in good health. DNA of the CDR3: TGCGCCAGCGGGAACCGACAGGGGACATTTTATGGCTACACCTTC. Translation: CASGNRQGTFYGYTF.